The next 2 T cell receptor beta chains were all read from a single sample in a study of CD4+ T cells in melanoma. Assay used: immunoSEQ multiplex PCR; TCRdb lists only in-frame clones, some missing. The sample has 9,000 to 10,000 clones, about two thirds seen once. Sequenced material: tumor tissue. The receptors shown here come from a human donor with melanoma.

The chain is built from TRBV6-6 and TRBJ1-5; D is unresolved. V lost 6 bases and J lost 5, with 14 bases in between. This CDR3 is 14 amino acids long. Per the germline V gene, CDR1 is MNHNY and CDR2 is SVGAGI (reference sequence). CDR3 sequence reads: CASRLIGRYQPQHF. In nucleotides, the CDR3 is TGTGCCAGCAGATTGATTGGGAGATATCAGCCCCAGCATTTT.

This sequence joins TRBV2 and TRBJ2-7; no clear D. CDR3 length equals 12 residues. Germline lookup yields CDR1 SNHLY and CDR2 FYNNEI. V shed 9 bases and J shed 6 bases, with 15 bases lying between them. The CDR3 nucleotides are TGTGCCAGTACCCGCCAGCCCCCCGAGCAGTACTTC. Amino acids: CASTRQPPEQYF.